This TCR beta chain is drawn from a study of STAT5B mutations in CD4+ large granular lymphocyte leukemia. Sequencing used immunoSEQ multiplex PCR; TCRdb keeps in-frame clones, though not all of them. The table shows 30,000 to 40,000 clones, with 70% to 90% occurring only once. The germline V gene encodes CDR1 LNHDA and CDR2 SQIVND (reference sequence). V shed 3 bases and J 7 bases; nucleotides not matched to a gene: 11. The CDR3 has 15 amino acids. The sequencing sample was made of CD4+ T cells from blood buffy coats. The source of this sequence is a human donor in good health. The V and J genes are TRBV19 and TRBJ2-7; 8 positions match TRBD1. For the CDR3, the DNA is TGTGCCAGTAGTATGTTCAGGGGGCTCGTCCGGGAGCAGTACTTC. This codes for CASSMFRGLVREQYF.